This TCR beta chain derives from a study of T cells in Graves' hyperthyroidism and ophthalmopathy. Looking at the study overall: The authors collected peripheral blood at initial diagnosis, before any treatment. Findings and limits, study-wide: The majority of expanded thyroid clonotypes above 0.001 also appeared in blood.

This clonotype was counted between two and nine times. Its cognate antigen is unknown. The CDR3 runs to 13 residues. V was cut by 7 bases and J by 0 bases, with 10 bases left in between. Amplified TCR beta CDR3 regions derived from RNA transcripts. HTBI primers drove first-round RT-PCR of the TCR CDR3. TCRdb reprocessed the multiplex PCR reads with MiXCR, giving one entry per CDR3 protein. Found here are 490,000 or so distinct CDR3 sequences, around a fifth of them singletons; the top ten hold approximately 49%. Patients having uncontrolled infection, another autoimmune disease, pregnancy or lactation were not included. Each 10 ml fresh peripheral blood draw supplied the PBMCs.

This TCR was sampled from a woman in her seventies with Graves' ophthalmopathy. The sequencing input was blood. The chain joins TRBV12-3 or TRBV12-4 to TRBJ2-7, with D possibly being TRBD1 (6 bases). The CDR3 reads CASTRDNSYEQYF. The CDR3 DNA follows: TGTGCCAGCACCCGGGACAACTCCTACGAGCAGTACTTC.